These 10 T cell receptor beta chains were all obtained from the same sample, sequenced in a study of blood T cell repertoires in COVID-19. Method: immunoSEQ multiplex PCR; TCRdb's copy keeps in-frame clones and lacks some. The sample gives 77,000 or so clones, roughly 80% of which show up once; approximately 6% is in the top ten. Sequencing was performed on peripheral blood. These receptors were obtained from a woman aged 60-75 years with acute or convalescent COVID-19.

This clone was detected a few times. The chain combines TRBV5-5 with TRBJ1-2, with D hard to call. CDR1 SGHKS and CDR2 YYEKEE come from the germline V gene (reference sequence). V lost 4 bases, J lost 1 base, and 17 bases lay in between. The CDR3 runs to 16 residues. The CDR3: CASSPLTAGGNYGYTF. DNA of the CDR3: TGTGCCAGCAGCCCATTAACGGCGGGCGGTAACTATGGCTACACCTTC.

The CDR3 loop reads CASSRYRGLNTEAFF. CDR3 sequence (DNA): TGTGCCAGCAGCCGGTACAGGGGACTGAACACTGAAGCTTTCTTT. The V and J genes are TRBV14 and TRBJ1-1, with 7 nucleotides matching TRBD1. Germline V gene lookup returns CDR1 SGHDN and CDR2 FVKESK. This CDR3 is 15 amino acids long. Germline trimming cut 4 bases from V and 0 bases from J; bases unmatched to any gene: 5.

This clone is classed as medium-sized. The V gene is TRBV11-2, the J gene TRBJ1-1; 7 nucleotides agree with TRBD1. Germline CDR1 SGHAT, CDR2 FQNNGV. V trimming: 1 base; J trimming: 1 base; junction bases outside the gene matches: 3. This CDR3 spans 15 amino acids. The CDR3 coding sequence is TGTGCCAGCAGCTTAGGAACAGGGGCGAACACTGAAGCTTTCTTT. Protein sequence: CASSLGTGANTEAFF.

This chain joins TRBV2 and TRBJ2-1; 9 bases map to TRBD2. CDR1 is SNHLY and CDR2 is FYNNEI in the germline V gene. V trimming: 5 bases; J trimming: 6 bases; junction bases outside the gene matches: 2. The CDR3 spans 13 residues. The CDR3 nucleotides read TGTGCCAGCAGTAGCGGGGGGTTCAATGAGCAGTTCTTC. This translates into CASSSGGFNEQFF.

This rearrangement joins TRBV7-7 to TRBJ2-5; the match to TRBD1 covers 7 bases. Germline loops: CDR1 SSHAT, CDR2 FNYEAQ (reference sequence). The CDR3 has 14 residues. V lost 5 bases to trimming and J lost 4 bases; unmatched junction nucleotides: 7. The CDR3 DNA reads TGTGCCAGCAGCGCCACGACAGGGATAGAGACCCAGTACTTC. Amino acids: CASSATTGIETQYF.

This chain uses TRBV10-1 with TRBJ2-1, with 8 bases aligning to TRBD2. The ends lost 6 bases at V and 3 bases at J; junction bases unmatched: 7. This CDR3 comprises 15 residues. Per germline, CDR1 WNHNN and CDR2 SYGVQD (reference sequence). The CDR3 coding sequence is TGCGCCAGCAGCCTGACTAGCGAGGGCTACAATGAGCAGTTCTTC. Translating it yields CASSLTSEGYNEQFF.

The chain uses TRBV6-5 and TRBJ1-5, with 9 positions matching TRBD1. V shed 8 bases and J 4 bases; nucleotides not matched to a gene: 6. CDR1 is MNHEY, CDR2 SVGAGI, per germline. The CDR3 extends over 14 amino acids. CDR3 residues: CASSIGTGNQPQHF. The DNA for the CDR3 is TGTGCCAGCTCCATCGGGACAGGGAATCAGCCCCAGCATTTT.

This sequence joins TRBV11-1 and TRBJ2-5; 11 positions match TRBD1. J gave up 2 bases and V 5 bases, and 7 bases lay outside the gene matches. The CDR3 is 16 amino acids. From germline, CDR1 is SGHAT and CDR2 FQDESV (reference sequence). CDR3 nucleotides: TGTGCCAGCAGCACACGGACAGGGGGCGGGCAAGAGACCCAGTACTTC. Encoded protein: CASSTRTGGGQETQYF. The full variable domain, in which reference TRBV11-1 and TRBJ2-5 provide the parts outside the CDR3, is EAEVAQSPRYKITEKSQAVAFWCDPISGHATLYWYRQILGQGPELLVQFQDESVVDDSQLPKDRFSAERLKGVDSTLKIQPAELGDSAMYLCASSTRTGGGQETQYFGPGTRLLVL.

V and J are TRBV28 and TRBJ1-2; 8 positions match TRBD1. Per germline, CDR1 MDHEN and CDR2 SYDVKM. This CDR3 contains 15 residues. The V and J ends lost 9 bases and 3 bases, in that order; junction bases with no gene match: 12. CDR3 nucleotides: TGTGCCAGTTTTTTTCAGGGGGCAGGGGACTATGGCTACACCTTC. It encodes CASFFQGAGDYGYTF.

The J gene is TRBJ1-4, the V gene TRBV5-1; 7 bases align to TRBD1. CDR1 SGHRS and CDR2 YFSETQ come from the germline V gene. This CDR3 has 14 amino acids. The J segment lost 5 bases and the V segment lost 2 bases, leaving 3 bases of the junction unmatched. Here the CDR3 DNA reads TGCGCCAGCAGCTTACAGGGGTTAAATGAAAAACTGTTTTTT. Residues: CASSLQGLNEKLFF.